This T cell receptor (beta chain) stems from a study of lymphopenia after photon versus proton radiotherapy. The V gene's germline CDR1 is SGHRS and CDR2 YFSETQ. V lost 2 bases and J 3 bases, leaving 8 bases between the germline ends. The CDR3 is 13 residues long. Some clones are missing from TCRdb's copy, which holds only in-frame ones; the method was immunoSEQ multiplex PCR. The sample lists over 55,000 clones, 85% to 90% occurring once. Whole-study findings and limits: Post-nadir diversity loss with photons came from oligoclonal expansion, particularly CD8+ Temra cells. Survival link was tested only in deceased patients; proton benefit remains a possibility. A bigger post-nadir fall in TCR diversity correlated inversely with survival time in deceased patients.

Remarks on this clone: Its specificity is unknown.

The sample consisted of peripheral blood, taken from a patient treated with proton-based radiotherapy. The chain is built from TRBV5-1 and TRBJ2-5; no clear D gene. The clonotype originates from a man aged 80 or over with esophageal cancer. Written as DNA, the CDR3 is TGCGCCAGCAGCTTAGGGCCTAAAGAGACCCAGTACTTC. Amino acids: CASSLGPKETQYF.